A single TCR beta chain is shown here with its context. What this receptor recognizes is not known. No clone much larger than this one lies a single base away; base qualities are absent. CDR1 and CDR2, per the germline V gene, are LGHNA and YNFKEQ. V is shortened by 3 bases, J by 2 bases, and the region joining them spans 13 bases. Including the terminal cysteine and phenylalanine, the CDR3 comprises 15 residues. Of the read, only the CDR3 DNA is kept; its 45 bases are in frame from base 1. This sample is part of a study of cytomegalovirus exposure and HLA in healthy donors (dated by TCRdb to about 2017). Background for the entire study: An earlier analysis of approximately 600 of the donors reported 250 to 350 Gb of sequence data and 117 million unique TCR beta sequences from 150 million to 200 million T cells. Approximately 310 gigabases of sequencing data and approximately 84 million unique TCR sequences were included in an early release covering roughly 600 HLA-typed donors. Of the roughly 400 genotyped donors, over 70% fell in the genetic ancestry cluster associated with self-reported Caucasian donors. The aim of the study was to test whether cataloging public T cell receptors could identify signatures of past pathogen exposure. The study used immunosequencing to profile the T cell repertoires of several hundred subjects and linked those repertoires to cytomegalovirus serostatus. In addition to the first cohort of roughly 700 subjects, a separate validation cohort of approximately 110 different subjects was used. High-throughput TCR immunosequencing, statistical association of individual TCRs with disease status, and machine learning were combined to predict cytomegalovirus infection status. In a later analysis, previously published TCR beta repertoires from hundreds of donors were re-analyzed and high-resolution HLA genotyping was added so that TCR occurrence patterns could be studied. In the later analysis, no new phenotypic data were used to find candidate immune exposures; instead, reliance was placed on TCR beta sequences and their occurrence across donors. An earlier analysis of 587 of the donors used high-throughput TCR beta sequencing to judge whether each TCR beta V gene segment behaved as functional or pseudogenic. Donor age, sex, ethnicity and CMV serostatus were collected together with the repertoire data. A later genetic analysis used genome-wide SNP genotypes for 398 of the 666 donors, treating that subset as a discovery cohort. All discovery cohort repertoires had been generated using a single sequencing platform. HLA typing included class I and class II loci at four-digit resolution. Typing coverage varied by locus: about 629-640 donors for A, B, C, DRB1 and DQB1; some 520 for DQA1; nearly 610 for DPA1; fewer than 480 for DPB1. Several DR-DQ haplotypes were handled as single units for association and clustering, since linkage in the cohort was strong. Across 300 to 400 genotyped donors of the cohort, an average of roughly 200,000 unique TCR beta nucleotide sequences per donor were sequenced, and roughly a sixth of those sequences were non-productive. Results the study describes overall, beyond this receptor: According to a later analysis, parvovirus B19, influenza, CMV and Epstein-Barr virus appeared linked to several top co-occurrence clusters. The 87-base-pair reads could not distinguish some IMGT-functional V segments, including TRBV6-2 and TRBV6-3, so those segments were excluded. A cluster of highly shared sequence variants was judged likely to represent a technical artifact of the sequencing pipeline. A later analysis associated about 17,000 TCR beta sequences with specific HLA alleles at a false discovery rate of 0.05. HLA typing was unavailable for some donors at each locus, so association tests used only the typed subset. A later analysis found that TCR association rates varied across HLA loci, with DRB1 alleles showing the most associated TCRs and HLA-C alleles the fewest. For the cohort, immune exposure information was limited to CMV serostatus. Roughly uniform sequencing depth across donors was assumed in presence/absence analyses, although this assumption may not hold. In the study, 150 to 200 TCR beta chains were listed as associated with cytomegalovirus. A later analysis found that most CMV-associated TCR beta chains appeared HLA-restricted, with HLA associations seemingly driven largely by CMV exposure. Correlated functional status among segregating V segments might reflect linkage disequilibrium, but an unknown experimental factor could not be ruled out. While some public TCRs were present in many individuals, most TCR sequences turned up only very rarely across donors. Compared with equally common non-associated chains, HLA-associated TCR beta chains in a later analysis were more clonally expanded and had lower generation probabilities. In a later genetic analysis, fewer N-insertions in productive TCRs were reported among donors in an Asian-associated ancestry cluster than the roughly 640-donor mean. When HLA alleles, especially DR and DQ, strongly co-occurred, attributing TCR associations to individual alleles was difficult. A further reported finding was that TCR beta sequences accurately predicted the HLA-A and HLA-B alleles for most subjects in the first cohort. A later genetic analysis associated a missense DCLRE1C variant with V-gene and J-gene trimming of TCR beta chains, and an independent cohort replicated the association. Because counts were too low, fewer than 20 rarely observed V segments, including chromosome 9 orphons, were excluded from the earlier analysis of fewer than 650 of the donors. Only TCR beta chains were sequenced in this cohort, and the absence of alpha or paired-chain data limited detectable features. According to the authors, the approach could potentially be generalized to other disease states and immunological phenotypes. In an earlier analysis of around 600 of the donors, most TCR beta V segments were observed in productive rearrangements about 90% or about 30% of the time, broadly matching IMGT annotations. Three of the identified cytomegalovirus-associated TCR beta chains were confirmed in vitro to be specific for cytomegalovirus antigens. In both the original and validation cohorts, the classifier was reported to diagnose cytomegalovirus status with high specificity and sensitivity.

In total, just over 650 healthy bone marrow donors made up the cohort. At the time of sampling, all cohort members were nominally healthy, though unrecorded immune exposures were likely present. The donor tested CMV seronegative, placing the donor among the 352 seronegative members of the cohort. Each donor provided a peripheral blood sample, and peripheral blood mononuclear cells were used for TCR beta sequencing. The Qiagen DNeasy Blood Extraction Kit was used to extract genomic DNA from the blood cell samples. The library was produced with the immunoSEQ multiplex PCR assay. A mixture of 60 forward primers for TCR Vbeta segments and 13 reverse primers for TCR Jbeta segments was used in the multiplex PCR. The CDR3 region of rearranged TCR beta genes was amplified from genomic DNA by a multiplex PCR assay. Amplified TCR beta libraries were sequenced as 87-base-pair reads on the Illumina HiSeq System. In the original analysis: In a later analysis, around 80 million unique TCR beta chains were counted across the roughly 610 repertoires, and roughly 11 million of these chains were shared by at least two donors. Raw reads were error-corrected and collapsed into unique sequences with a nearest-neighbor algorithm that merged closely related sequences to remove PCR and sequencing errors. V, D and J gene segments were assigned by aligning CDR3 sequences to IMGT reference sequences. For a sequence to be retained, at least a six-nucleotide match to both a V gene segment and a J gene segment was required. Rearrangements were classified as productive when the CDR3 lacked stop codons and remained in frame with V and J, and all other rearrangements were classified as non-productive. CDR3 was defined by IMGT convention, running from the second conserved V-encoded cysteine to the conserved J-encoded phenylalanine. The earlier analysis of a few hundred of the donors excluded sequences that lacked an unambiguous match to a single V gene segment. An earlier analysis of just under 600 of the donors called V segments functional above 56.7% productive rearrangements and segregating when the between-donor standard deviation exceeded 5%. A statistical classification framework was built for diagnosing cytomegalovirus status from the catalog of TCR beta chain sequences. In a later analysis, TCR nucleotide sequences were compared against IMGT/GENE-DB human TR gene sequences so that V and J genes could be assigned. The TCRdist pipeline was used in a later analysis to assign CDR3 sequences and most-parsimonious VDJ recombination scenarios. In a later analysis, every TCR beta chain was defined by the combination of its CDR3 amino acid sequence and its V-gene family, and reads without a unique V-gene family were dropped. As a way to deal with suspected cross-contamination and a sequencing artifact, a later analysis dropped 450 to 600 nucleotide sequences that were highly shared and had low generation probability. For each public chain, a later analysis derived a clonal expansion index from normalized ranks of inferred template counts within each repertoire. In a later analysis, generation probabilities were computed with a VDJ recombination model fitted to out-of-frame rearrangements, and the resulting probabilities were checked against IGoR. A later analysis scored TCR-TCR, TCR-HLA and TCR-CMV co-occurrence with hypergeometric tests, applying a repertoire-size bias correction to TCR pairs. In a later analysis, false discovery rates were estimated by permuting HLA or CMV assignments 20 times. In a later analysis, co-occurring TCRs were grouped using DBSCAN, and TCRdist sequence similarity was added for clustering within HLA-allele-positive subsets. For co-occurrence clustering, repertoires with fewer than 30,000 or more than 120,000 public chains were excluded, along with several repertoires with anomalous nucleotide sharing. TCRdb stores this immuneACCESS table with in-frame sequences only. Part of the clones is absent; in the studies checked, under half of the shortfall reflects unresolved V genes, and no reason is known for the rest. From that table come the V and J calls and clone size; the DNA was used to work out D and trimming. The table for this sample lists 100,000 to 150,000 clones; roughly 80% of them were counted only once. The ten largest clonotypes hold 4% of the sample.

Material for sequencing was PBMCs. This TCR was recovered from a woman aged 40 to 50 in good health and CMV-seronegative. This chain is built from TRBV4-2 and TRBJ1-1; the D gene is possibly TRBD1, with 6 bases matching. The base sequence is TGTGCCAGCAGCCATGGTGGGGGACAAAACACTGAAGCTTTCTTT. Its product reads: CASSHGGGQNTEAFF.